The next 30 T cell receptor beta chains were all read from a single sample in a study of T cell changes during pregnancy in multiple sclerosis. Repertoires were generated with immunoSEQ multiplex PCR, while TCRdb's copy carries only in-frame clones and drops some. The sample contains about 83,000 clones, nearly 95% of which appear only once. The sample here was peripheral blood, taken in the second trimester of pregnancy. These receptors were collected from a female donor with multiple sclerosis, enrolled in a pregnancy study.

This rearrangement joins TRBV15 to TRBJ2-7; perhaps TRBD2 as D (5 bases). The CDR3 is 14 residues long. Germline assignment: CDR1 LNHNV and CDR2 YYDKDF (reference sequence). With 9 bases removed from V and 2 bases from J, the gap between germline ends came to 17 bases. The CDR3 nucleotides read TGTGCCACGGCACCCGGGAACCCCCCCTACGAGCAGTACTTC. Encoded protein: CATAPGNPPYEQYF.

This chain uses TRBV4-1 with TRBJ2-7, with D hard to call. The CDR3 runs 13 residues. Trimming shortened V by 0 bases and J by 6 bases, and 9 bases separated the two germline ends. The germline V gene has CDR1 MGHRA and CDR2 YSYEKL. The CDR3 sequence is CASSQDQFSEQYF. CDR3 DNA sequence: TGCGCCAGCAGCCAAGACCAGTTCTCCGAGCAGTACTTC.

The V call is TRBV7-2, the J call TRBJ1-1; 8 bases agree with TRBD1. CDR3 length: 12 amino acids. The V gene end was trimmed by 5 bases and the J gene end by 11 bases; junction bases not matched to a gene: 7. Germline loops: CDR1 SGHTA, CDR2 FQGNSA. CDR3 loop: CASSKNRGTAFF. The CDR3 DNA follows: TGTGCCAGCAGCAAAAACAGGGGGACGGCTTTCTTT.

This chain uses TRBV18 with TRBJ2-5, with D tentatively TRBD1 (6 bases). The CDR3 has 14 residues. Per the germline V gene, CDR1 is KGHSH and CDR2 is LQKENI. V lost 4 bases to trimming and J lost 4 bases, with 13 bases between them. CDR3 sequence (DNA): TGTGCCAGCTCACGAGGACAGTGGAGAGAGACCCAGTACTTC. Its translation: CASSRGQWRETQYF.

The V gene is TRBV27, the J gene TRBJ2-2, with D possibly being TRBD2 (6 bases). This CDR3 is built from 16 residues. Trimming took off 1 base at V and 0 bases at J, with 9 bases between the two ends. CDR1 and CDR2 from the germline V gene are MNHEY and SMNVEV (reference sequence). DNA of the CDR3: TGTGCCAGCAGTTTATTTACGGGGGCGAACACCGGGGAGCTGTTTTTT. This translates into CASSLFTGANTGELFF.

This chain joins TRBV27 and TRBJ2-7; D ambiguous. Germline assignment: CDR1 MNHEY and CDR2 SMNVEV (reference sequence). Trimming stripped 4 bases from V and 2 bases from J, with 12 bases between. The CDR3 extends over 14 amino acids. The chain's CDR3 is CASSSMLSPYEQYF. CDR3 coding DNA: TGTGCCAGCAGTTCTATGCTTTCCCCCTACGAGCAGTACTTC.

This rearrangement joins TRBV6-5 to TRBJ2-1; 7 nucleotides line up with TRBD2. The CDR3 loop spans 15 amino acids. V trimming: 4 bases; J trimming: 0 bases; junction bases outside the gene matches: 3. The V gene's germline CDR1 is MNHEY and CDR2 SVGAGI. This CDR3 reads CASSLRESSYNEQFF. In DNA form, the CDR3 reads TGTGCCAGCAGTTTGCGGGAGAGCTCCTACAATGAGCAGTTCTTC.

The rearrangement links TRBV19 to TRBJ2-2; 8 nucleotides match TRBD1. The V gene's germline CDR1 is LNHDA and CDR2 SQIVND (reference sequence). V trimming: 6 bases; J trimming: 2 bases; junction bases outside the gene matches: 8. The CDR3 has 16 amino acids. CDR3 protein: CASSPGQALNTGELFF. In DNA form, the CDR3 reads TGTGCCAGTAGCCCGGGACAGGCTTTAAACACCGGGGAGCTGTTTTTT. The whole variable domain, filled in from reference TRBV19 and TRBJ2-2, reads DGGITQSPKYLFRKEGQNVTLSCEQNLNHDAMYWYRQDPGQGLRLIYYSQIVNDFQKGDIAEGYSVSREKKESFPLTVTSAQKNPTAFYLCASSPGQALNTGELFFGEGSRLTVL.

The chain combines TRBV7-8 with TRBJ1-3, with D possibly TRBD1 on 6 matching bases. Germline loops: CDR1 SGHVS, CDR2 FQNEAQ. The CDR3 is 18 amino acids. The V end lost 1 base, the J end lost 8 bases, and 24 bases lay between the germline ends. In DNA, the CDR3 is TGTGCCAGCAGCTTAGTCGGGGGGGATTACAGGGTTCAGGACACCATATATTTT. This encodes CASSLVGGDYRVQDTIYF. The entire variable domain, with the rest obtained from reference TRBV7-8 and TRBJ1-3, is as follows: GAGVSQSPRYKVAKRGQDVALRCDPISGHVSLFWYQQALGQGPEFLTYFQNEAQLDKSGLPSDRFFAERPEGSVSTLKIQRTQQEDSAVYLCASSLVGGDYRVQDTIYFGEGSWLTVV.

The chain is built from TRBV2 and TRBJ1-2, with TRBD1 matching 7 bases. The CDR3 is 14 residues long. V was clipped by 5 bases and J by 9 bases; unmatched bases: 12. Germline V gives CDR1 SNHLY, CDR2 FYNNEI. The CDR3 here is CASSQNPDRARYTF. CDR3 DNA: TGTGCCAGCAGTCAAAACCCAGACAGGGCCCGCTACACCTTC.

The J gene is TRBJ1-2, the V gene TRBV2, with 11 bases aligning to TRBD1. Germline CDR1 is SNHLY and CDR2 is FYNNEI. The CDR3 is 14 residues long. The trim removed 6 bases at V and 5 bases at J, leaving 5 bases unmatched. Written as DNA, the CDR3 is TGTGCCAGCAGGACGGGGACAGGGGGATATGGCTACACCTTC. It specifies CASRTGTGGYGYTF. Drawing the rest from reference TRBV2 and TRBJ1-2, the complete variable domain is EPEVTQTPSHQVTQMGQEVILRCVPISNHLYFYWYRQILGQKVEFLVSFYNNEISEKSEIFDDQFSVERPDGSNFTLKIRSTKLEDSAMYFCASRTGTGGYGYTFGSGTRLTVV.

The chain uses TRBV2 and TRBJ2-7; 11 bases are a match to TRBD1. The germline gives CDR1 SNHLY, CDR2 FYNNEI. This CDR3 comprises 14 residues. The junction had 6 bases not matched to a gene; V was cut back by 8 bases and J by 3 bases. CDR3 loop: CASVRDRGIYEQYF. CDR3 in DNA: TGTGCCAGCGTCCGGGACAGGGGGATCTACGAGCAGTACTTC.

The chain uses TRBV28 and TRBJ2-2; D unresolved. CDR3 length: 13 residues. Germline lookup yields CDR1 MDHEN and CDR2 SYDVKM. The germline V and J ends were trimmed by 5 bases and 2 bases, with 6 bases remaining between them. CDR3 nucleotides: TGTGCCAGCAGTATCCAAAACACCGGGGAGCTGTTTTTT. Translating it yields CASSIQNTGELFF.

This rearrangement joins TRBV5-6 to TRBJ1-3, with D maybe TRBD1 (6 bases). Looked up from germline, CDR1 is SGHDT and CDR2 is YYEEEE. The V gene lost 4 bases and the J gene lost 8 bases, with 13 bases spanning the gap. This CDR3 has 13 residues. The CDR3 coding sequence is TGTGCCAGCAGCGCACAGGGAACGGACACCATATATTTT. The encoded protein is CASSAQGTDTIYF.

The CDR3 loop reads CASSFPTSSNEQFF. CDR3 in DNA: TGCGCCAGCAGCTTCCCGACTAGTTCAAATGAGCAGTTCTTC. V usage is TRBV5-1 and J usage is TRBJ2-1; perhaps TRBD2 as D (6 bases). Germline lookup yields CDR1 SGHRS and CDR2 YFSETQ. Trimming left V 2 bases short and J 7 bases short, with 13 bases between. The CDR3 loop spans 14 amino acids.

This chain uses TRBV10-2 with TRBJ2-5, with unresolved D. Germline V gene lookup returns CDR1 WSHSY and CDR2 SAAADI. The CDR3 runs to 14 residues. The ends were cut back, 0 bases at V and 1 base at J, with 6 bases in the middle. As DNA, the CDR3 is TGCGCCAGCAGTGAGTCTTACAGCCAAGAGACCCAGTACTTC. It specifies CASSESYSQETQYF.

Comment on this clone: One end of the junction varies from germline; a read error may be responsible. The rearrangement uses TRBV19 and TRBJ1-2; tentative D call: TRBD1 (5 bases). The CDR3 consists of 13 residues. Germline loops: CDR1 LNHDA, CDR2 SQIVND (reference sequence). The CDR3 region is CASSRQGNDGYTF. CDR3 nucleotides: TGTGCCAGTAGTAGGCAGGGTAACGATGGCTACACCTTC.

The gene calls are TRBV6-1 and TRBJ2-1; D unclear. Germline V CDR1 and CDR2: MNHNS, SASEGT. The CDR3 length is 17 residues. V lost 2 bases, J lost 0 bases, and 14 bases lay in between. DNA for the CDR3: TGTGCCAGCAGTGAATTCGGTCCCACGAGCTCCTACAATGAGCAGTTCTTC. Protein: CASSEFGPTSSYNEQFF.

V is TRBV7-6 and J is TRBJ2-2; 7 bases map to TRBD2. With V trimmed by 6 bases and J by 6 bases, 4 bases remained unmatched. CDR1 SGHVS and CDR2 FNYEAQ come from the germline V gene. CDR3 length: 13 residues. CDR3 nucleotide sequence: TGTGCCAGCAGTCCCCGGGAGGCCGGGGAGCTGTTTTTT. It is translated as CASSPREAGELFF.

The chain uses TRBV7-6 and TRBJ2-3, with TRBD2 matching over 11 bases. Germline V lookup: CDR1 SGHVS, CDR2 FNYEAQ. The CDR3 has 14 amino acids. Trimming at V came to 4 bases and at J to 6 bases, leaving 3 bases not matched to a gene. This CDR3 reads CASSSRTSGDTQYF. The CDR3 DNA follows: TGTGCCAGCAGCTCACGGACTAGCGGGGATACGCAGTATTTT. Complete variable domain (other parts from reference TRBV7-6 and TRBJ2-3): GAGVSQSPRYKVTKRGQDVALRCDPISGHVSLYWYRQALGQGPEFLTYFNYEAQQDKSGLPNDRFSAERPEGSISTLTIQRTEQRDSAMYRCASSSRTSGDTQYFGPGTRLTVL.

This chain uses TRBV19 with TRBJ1-4; D gene ambiguous. CDR3 length equals 16 residues. Germline V gene lookup returns CDR1 LNHDA and CDR2 SQIVND (reference sequence). V was pared by 1 base and J by 0 bases, with 9 bases between. The CDR3 protein is CASSIGSGSTNEKLFF. CDR3 DNA: TGTGCCAGTAGTATAGGGTCCGGGTCAACTAATGAAAAACTGTTTTTT.

The chain links TRBV5-1 to TRBJ2-3; D is uncertain. The V end lost 5 bases, the J end lost 2 bases, and 18 bases lay between the germline ends. The CDR3 loop spans 16 amino acids. Germline V CDR1 and CDR2: SGHRS, YFSETQ. The CDR3 nucleotides read TGCGCCAGCAGGAATTTGAACGCTCCAGACACAGATACGCAGTATTTT. This encodes CASRNLNAPDTDTQYF.

The sample holds one count of this clone. The CDR3 DNA reads TGTGCCAGCTCACCTAACGACAGGGGGCTCAACGAGCAGTACTTC. Amino acid sequence: CASSPNDRGLNEQYF. This chain uses TRBV18 with TRBJ2-7; 10 nucleotides agree with TRBD1. The junction had 7 bases not matched to a gene; V was cut back by 3 bases and J by 5 bases. The CDR3 length is 15 residues. CDR1 is KGHSH, CDR2 LQKENI, per germline.

The chain joins TRBV19 to TRBJ2-1; TRBD2 aligns across 12 bases. CDR1 and CDR2 from the germline V gene are LNHDA and SQIVND (reference sequence). The CDR3 runs 17 residues. V shed 2 bases and J 8 bases; nucleotides not matched to a gene: 10. The CDR3 here is CASSIRLAGGPEDEQFF. CDR3 in DNA: TGTGCCAGTAGTATAAGGCTAGCGGGAGGGCCAGAGGATGAGCAGTTCTTC.

The count of this clone is one. This chain uses TRBV7-9 with TRBJ2-7; the D is unclear. The V end was cut by 0 bases, the J end by 0 bases, with 3 bases between. CDR1 is SEHNR, CDR2 FQNEAQ, per germline (reference sequence). The CDR3 spans 13 residues. CDR3 DNA sequence: TGTGCCAGCAGCTTAGCCATCTCCTACGAGCAGTACTTC. Its protein product is CASSLAISYEQYF.

The chain recombines TRBV19 with TRBJ2-7; maybe TRBD1 (6 bases). Germline V gives CDR1 LNHDA, CDR2 SQIVND (reference sequence). Deletions cut 5 bases from V and 4 bases from J, with 9 bases between. The CDR3 sequence is 12 residues long. CDR3 region: CASSVGQYEQYF. CDR3 coding DNA: TGTGCCAGTAGTGTTGGACAGTACGAGCAGTACTTC. The whole variable domain, filled in from reference TRBV19 and TRBJ2-7, reads DGGITQSPKYLFRKEGQNVTLSCEQNLNHDAMYWYRQDPGQGLRLIYYSQIVNDFQKGDIAEGYSVSREKKESFPLTVTSAQKNPTAFYLCASSVGQYEQYFGPGTRLTVT.

The chain uses TRBV19 and TRBJ1-2; tentatively, D is TRBD1 (6 bases). CDR1 and CDR2 from the germline V gene are LNHDA and SQIVND (reference sequence). V was trimmed by 5 bases and J by 2 bases, leaving 21 bases between them. CDR3 length: 17 residues. In nucleotides, the CDR3 is TGTGCCAGTAGTTACCAGATAACAGGGAGTTTCAACTATGGCTACACCTTC. Translation gives CASSYQITGSFNYGYTF.

The rearrangement joins TRBV27 to TRBJ2-2; D not resolved. CDR1 is MNHEY, CDR2 SMNVEV, per germline (reference sequence). This CDR3 has 14 amino acids. V was pared by 0 bases and J by 1 base, with 3 bases between. This chain's CDR3 is CASSLSVNTGELFF. The DNA for the CDR3 is TGTGCCAGCAGTTTATCCGTGAACACCGGGGAGCTGTTTTTT.

The chain couples TRBV4-1 to TRBJ2-5; D possibly corresponds to TRBD1 (6 bases). V shed 5 bases and J shed 0 bases, with 16 bases lying between them. The CDR3 sequence is 16 residues long. CDR1 is MGHRA and CDR2 is YSYEKL in the germline V gene. CDR3 amino acids: CASSAGIGGYQETQYF. CDR3 nucleotide sequence: TGCGCCAGCAGCGCAGGGATAGGGGGATACCAAGAGACCCAGTACTTC.

The rearrangement uses TRBV27 and TRBJ2-7; 8 bases are a match to TRBD2. CDR1 MNHEY and CDR2 SMNVEV come from the germline V gene (reference sequence). The CDR3 covers 16 residues. J lost 3 bases, V lost 5 bases, and 12 bases had no gene match. The CDR3 protein is CASSPLSGLGVYEQYF. Here the CDR3 DNA reads TGTGCCAGCAGTCCCCTCTCGGGACTAGGGGTCTACGAGCAGTACTTC.